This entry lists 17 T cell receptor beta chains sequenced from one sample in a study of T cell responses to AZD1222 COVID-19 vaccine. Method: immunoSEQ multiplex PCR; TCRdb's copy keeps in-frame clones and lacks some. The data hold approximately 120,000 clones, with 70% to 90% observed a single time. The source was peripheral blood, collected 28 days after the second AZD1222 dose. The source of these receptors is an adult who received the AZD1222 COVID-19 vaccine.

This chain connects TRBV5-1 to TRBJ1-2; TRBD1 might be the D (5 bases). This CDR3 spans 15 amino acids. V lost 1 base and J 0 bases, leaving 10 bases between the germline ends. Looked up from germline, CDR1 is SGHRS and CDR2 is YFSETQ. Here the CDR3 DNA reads TGCGCCAGCAGCTTGAGGGACGTAGCTAACTATGGCTACACCTTC. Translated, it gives CASSLRDVANYGYTF. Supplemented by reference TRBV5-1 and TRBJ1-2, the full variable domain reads KAGVTQTPRYLIKTRGQQVTLSCSPISGHRSVSWYQQTPGQGLQFLFEYFSETQRNKGNFPGRFSGRQFSNSRSEMNVSTLELGDSALYLCASSLRDVANYGYTFGSGTRLTVV.

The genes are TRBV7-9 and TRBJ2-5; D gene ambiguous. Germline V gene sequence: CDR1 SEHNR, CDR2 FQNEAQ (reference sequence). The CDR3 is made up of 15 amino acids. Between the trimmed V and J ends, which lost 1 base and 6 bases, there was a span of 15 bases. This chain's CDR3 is CASSLDPRTLKTQYF. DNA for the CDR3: TGTGCCAGCAGCTTAGATCCTCGGACCTTAAAGACCCAGTACTTC.

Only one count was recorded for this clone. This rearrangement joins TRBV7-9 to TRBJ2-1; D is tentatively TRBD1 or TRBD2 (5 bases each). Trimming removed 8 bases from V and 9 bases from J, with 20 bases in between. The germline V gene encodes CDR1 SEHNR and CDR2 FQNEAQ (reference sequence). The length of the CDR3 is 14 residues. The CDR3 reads CASSYRRPGSEQFF. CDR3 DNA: TGTGCCAGCTCCTACAGGAGGCCGGGGAGTGAGCAGTTCTTC.

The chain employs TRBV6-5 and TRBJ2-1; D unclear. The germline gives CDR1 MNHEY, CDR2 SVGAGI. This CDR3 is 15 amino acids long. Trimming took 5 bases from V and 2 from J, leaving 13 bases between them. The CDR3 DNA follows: TGTGCCAGCAGTCCCCGACTGAACACCTACAATGAGCAGTTCTTC. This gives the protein CASSPRLNTYNEQFF.

The CDR3 bases are TGTGCCAGCAGTCGATGGGGCAATAATCAGCCCCAGCATTTT. Its protein product is CASSRWGNNQPQHF. The V and J genes are TRBV27 and TRBJ1-5; D may be TRBD1 (5 bases). Germline V gives CDR1 MNHEY, CDR2 SMNVEV (reference sequence). The V end was cut by 5 bases, the J end by 4 bases, with 12 bases between. The CDR3 is made up of 14 amino acids.

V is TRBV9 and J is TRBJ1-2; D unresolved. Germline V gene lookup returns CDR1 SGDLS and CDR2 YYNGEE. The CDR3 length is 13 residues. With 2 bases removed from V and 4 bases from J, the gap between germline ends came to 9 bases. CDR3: CASSVKHSYGYTF. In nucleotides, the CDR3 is TGTGCCAGCAGCGTGAAACATAGCTATGGCTACACCTTC.

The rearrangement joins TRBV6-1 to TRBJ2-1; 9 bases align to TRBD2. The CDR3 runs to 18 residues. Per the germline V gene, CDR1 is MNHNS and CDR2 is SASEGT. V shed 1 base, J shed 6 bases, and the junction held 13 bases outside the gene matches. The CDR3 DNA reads TGTGCCAGCAGTGAAGTAATAGCGGGAGCCTCCCGGGGCAATGAGCAGTTCTTC. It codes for CASSEVIAGASRGNEQFF.

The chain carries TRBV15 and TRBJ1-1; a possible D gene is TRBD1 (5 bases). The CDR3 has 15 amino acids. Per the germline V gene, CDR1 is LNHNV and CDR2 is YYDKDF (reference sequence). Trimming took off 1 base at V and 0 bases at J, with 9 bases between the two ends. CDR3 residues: CATSRANRMNTEAFF. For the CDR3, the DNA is TGTGCCACCAGCAGAGCGAACAGGATGAACACTGAAGCTTTCTTT.

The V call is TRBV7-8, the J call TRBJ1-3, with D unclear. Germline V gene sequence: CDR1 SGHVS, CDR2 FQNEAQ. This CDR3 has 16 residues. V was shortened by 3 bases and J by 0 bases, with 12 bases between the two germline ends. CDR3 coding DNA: TGTGCCAGCAGCTTTGGGATTTGGAGCTCTGGAAACACCATATATTTT. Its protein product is CASSFGIWSSGNTIYF.

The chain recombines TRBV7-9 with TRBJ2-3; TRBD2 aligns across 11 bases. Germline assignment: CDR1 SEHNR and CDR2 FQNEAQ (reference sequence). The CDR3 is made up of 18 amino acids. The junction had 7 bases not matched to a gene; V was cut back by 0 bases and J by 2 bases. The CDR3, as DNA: TGTGCCAGCAGCTTAGCGGGGACTAGCGGACTGTACACAGATACGCAGTATTTT. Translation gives CASSLAGTSGLYTDTQYF.

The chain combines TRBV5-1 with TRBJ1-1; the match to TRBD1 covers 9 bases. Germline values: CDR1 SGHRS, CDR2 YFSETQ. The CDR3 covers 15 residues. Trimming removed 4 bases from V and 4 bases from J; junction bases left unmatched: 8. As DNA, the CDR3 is TGCGCCAGCAGCGAACGGACAGGGGTTGCCACTGAAGCTTTCTTT. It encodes CASSERTGVATEAFF.

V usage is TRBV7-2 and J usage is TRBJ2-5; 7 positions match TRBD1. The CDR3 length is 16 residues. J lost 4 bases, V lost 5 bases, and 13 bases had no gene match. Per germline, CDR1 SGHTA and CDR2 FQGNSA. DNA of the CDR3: TGTGCCAGCAGCCCTACCCAGGGGGTGTGGGGAGAGACCCAGTACTTC. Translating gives CASSPTQGVWGETQYF. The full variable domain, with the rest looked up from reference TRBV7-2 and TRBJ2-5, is GAGVSQSPSNKVTEKGKDVELRCDPISGHTALYWYRQSLGQGLEFLIYFQGNSAPDKSGLPSDRFSAERTGGSVSTLTIQRTQQEDSAVYLCASSPTQGVWGETQYFGPGTRLLVL.

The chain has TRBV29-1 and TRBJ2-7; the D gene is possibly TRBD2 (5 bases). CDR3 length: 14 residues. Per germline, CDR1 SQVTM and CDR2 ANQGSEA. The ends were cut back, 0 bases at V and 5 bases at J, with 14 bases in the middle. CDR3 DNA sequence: TGCAGCGTTGAAGAGGCGGGCCGCGGTGACGAGCAGTACTTC. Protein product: CSVEEAGRGDEQYF.

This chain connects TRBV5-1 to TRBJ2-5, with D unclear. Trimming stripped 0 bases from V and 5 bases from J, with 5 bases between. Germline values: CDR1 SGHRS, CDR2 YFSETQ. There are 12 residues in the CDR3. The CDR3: CASSLGWETQYF. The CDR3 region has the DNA TGCGCCAGCAGCTTGGGTTGGGAGACCCAGTACTTC.

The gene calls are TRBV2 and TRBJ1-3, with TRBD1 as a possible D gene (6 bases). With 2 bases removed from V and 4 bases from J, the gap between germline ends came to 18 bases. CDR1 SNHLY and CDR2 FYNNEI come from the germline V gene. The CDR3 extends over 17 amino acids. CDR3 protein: CASSELDSYEPGNTIYF. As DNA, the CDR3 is TGTGCCAGCAGTGAACTGGACAGCTACGAACCGGGAAACACCATATATTTT.

DNA of the CDR3: TGTGCCAGCAGCCCGCGAGGGGGGGCGTCGGCCTACGAGCAGTACTTC. Amino acids: CASSPRGGASAYEQYF. The chain combines TRBV5-5 with TRBJ2-7; D is possibly TRBD2 (7 bases). CDR1 and CDR2 (germline): SGHKS, YYEKEE (reference sequence). Trimming pared 4 bases from V and 2 bases from J, leaving 19 bases between. The CDR3 is made up of 16 amino acids.

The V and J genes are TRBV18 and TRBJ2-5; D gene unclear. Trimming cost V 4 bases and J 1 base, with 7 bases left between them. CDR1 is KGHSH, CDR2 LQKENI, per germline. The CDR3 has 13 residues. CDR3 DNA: TGTGCCAGCTCACGATCAAGCCAAGAGACCCAGTACTTC. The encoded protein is CASSRSSQETQYF.